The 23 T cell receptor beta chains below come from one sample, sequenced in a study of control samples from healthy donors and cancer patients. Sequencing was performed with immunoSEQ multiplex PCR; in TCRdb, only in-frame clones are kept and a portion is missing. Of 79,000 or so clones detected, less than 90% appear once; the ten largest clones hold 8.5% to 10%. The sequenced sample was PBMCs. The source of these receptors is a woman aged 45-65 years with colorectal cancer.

CDR3 coding DNA: TGTGCCAGACCTCGGGTGAACTATGGCTACACCTTC. Translation gives CARPRVNYGYTF. The chain carries TRBV25-1 and TRBJ1-2; D is undetermined. Germline-derived CDR1 and CDR2 are MGHDK and SYGVNS. Between the trimmed V and J ends, which lost 9 bases and 2 bases, there was a span of 10 bases. The CDR3 runs to 12 residues.

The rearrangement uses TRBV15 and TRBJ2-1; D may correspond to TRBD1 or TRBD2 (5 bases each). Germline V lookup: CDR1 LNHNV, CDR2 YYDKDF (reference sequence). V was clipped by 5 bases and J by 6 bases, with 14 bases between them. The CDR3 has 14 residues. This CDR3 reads CATSVRDGTNEQFF. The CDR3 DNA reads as TGTGCCACCAGCGTCCGGGACGGAACCAATGAGCAGTTCTTC.

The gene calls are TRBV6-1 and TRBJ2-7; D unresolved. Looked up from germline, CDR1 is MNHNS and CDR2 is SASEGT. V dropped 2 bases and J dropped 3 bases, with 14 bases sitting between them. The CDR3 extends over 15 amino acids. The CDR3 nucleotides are TGTGCCAGCAGTGAAAAGTCTTCGGAATTCTACGAGCAGTACGTC. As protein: CASSEKSSEFYEQYV.

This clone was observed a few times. For the CDR3, the DNA is TGTGCCAGCAGCTTTGGGTGGCTAGCGGGGGGCTGGGGCACAGATACGCAGTATTTT. Its protein is CASSFGWLAGGWGTDTQYF. The genes are TRBV7-2 and TRBJ2-3; 11 nucleotides agree with TRBD2. This CDR3 comprises 19 residues. V dropped 3 bases and J dropped 1; count of bases not matched to a gene: 12. The germline gives CDR1 SGHTA, CDR2 FQGNSA.

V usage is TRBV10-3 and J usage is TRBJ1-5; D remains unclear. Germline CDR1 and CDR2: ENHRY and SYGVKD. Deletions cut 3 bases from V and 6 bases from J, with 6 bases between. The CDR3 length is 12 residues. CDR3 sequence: CAISDPGQPQHF. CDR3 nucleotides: TGTGCCATCAGTGACCCTGGTCAGCCCCAGCATTTT.

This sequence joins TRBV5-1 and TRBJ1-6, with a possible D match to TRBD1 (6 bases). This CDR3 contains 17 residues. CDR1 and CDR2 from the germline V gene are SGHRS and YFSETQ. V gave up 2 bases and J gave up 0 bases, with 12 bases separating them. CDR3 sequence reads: CASSLQGLSSYNSPLHF. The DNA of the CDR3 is TGCGCCAGCAGCTTACAGGGCTTGAGCTCCTATAATTCACCCCTCCACTTT.

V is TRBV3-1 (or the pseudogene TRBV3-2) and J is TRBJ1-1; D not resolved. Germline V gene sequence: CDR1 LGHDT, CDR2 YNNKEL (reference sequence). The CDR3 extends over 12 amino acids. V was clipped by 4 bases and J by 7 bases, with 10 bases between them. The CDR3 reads CASSRLDGEAFF. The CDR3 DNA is TGTGCCAGCAGCCGCCTTGACGGTGAAGCTTTCTTT.

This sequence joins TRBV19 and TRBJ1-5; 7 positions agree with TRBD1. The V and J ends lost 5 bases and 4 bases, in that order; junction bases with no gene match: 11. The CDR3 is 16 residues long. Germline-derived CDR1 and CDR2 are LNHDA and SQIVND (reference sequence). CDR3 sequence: CASSQGQGVRNQPQHF. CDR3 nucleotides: TGTGCCAGTAGTCAAGGGCAGGGGGTACGAAATCAGCCCCAGCATTTT.

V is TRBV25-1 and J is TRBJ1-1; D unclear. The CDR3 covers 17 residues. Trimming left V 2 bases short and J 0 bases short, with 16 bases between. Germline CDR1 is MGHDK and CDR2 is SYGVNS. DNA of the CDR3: TGTGCCAGCAGTGAACAACGTCGCTCGGGCATGAACACTGAAGCTTTCTTT. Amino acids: CASSEQRRSGMNTEAFF.

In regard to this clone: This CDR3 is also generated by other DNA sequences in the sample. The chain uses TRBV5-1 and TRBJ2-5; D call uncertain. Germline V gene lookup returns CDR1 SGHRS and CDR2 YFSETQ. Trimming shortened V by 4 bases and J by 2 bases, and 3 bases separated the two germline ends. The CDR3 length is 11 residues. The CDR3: CASSLQETQYF. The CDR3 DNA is TGCGCCAGCAGCCTTCAAGAGACCCAGTACTTC.

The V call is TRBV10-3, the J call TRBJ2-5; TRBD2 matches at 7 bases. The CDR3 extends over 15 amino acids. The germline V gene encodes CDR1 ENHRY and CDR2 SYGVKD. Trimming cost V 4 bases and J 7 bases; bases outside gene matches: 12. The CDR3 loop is CAISGGGRPEPTQYF. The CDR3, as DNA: TGTGCCATCAGTGGCGGGGGACGGCCGGAACCGACCCAGTACTTC.

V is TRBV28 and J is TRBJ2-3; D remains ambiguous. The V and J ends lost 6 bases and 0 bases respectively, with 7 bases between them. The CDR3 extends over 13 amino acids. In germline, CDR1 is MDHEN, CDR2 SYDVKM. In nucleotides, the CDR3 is TGTGCCAGCAGGACCGATAGCACAGATACGCAGTATTTT. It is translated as CASRTDSTDTQYF.

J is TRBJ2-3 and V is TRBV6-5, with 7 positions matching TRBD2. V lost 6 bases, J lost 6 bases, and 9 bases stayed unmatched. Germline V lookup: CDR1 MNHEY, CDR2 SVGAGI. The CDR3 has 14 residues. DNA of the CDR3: TGTGCCAGCAGAAAGGGACTATCGGGTGATACGCAGTATTTT. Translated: CASRKGLSGDTQYF.

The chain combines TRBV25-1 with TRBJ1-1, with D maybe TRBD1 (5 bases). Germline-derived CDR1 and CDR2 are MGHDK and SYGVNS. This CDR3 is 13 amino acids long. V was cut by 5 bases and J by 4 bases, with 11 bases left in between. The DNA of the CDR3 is TGTGCCAGCAGTCCGTGGGGGGGCACTGAAGCTTTCTTT. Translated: CASSPWGGTEAFF.

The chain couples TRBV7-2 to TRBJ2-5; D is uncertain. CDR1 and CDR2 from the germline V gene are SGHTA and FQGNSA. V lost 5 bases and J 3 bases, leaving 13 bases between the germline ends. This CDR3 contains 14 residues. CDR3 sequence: CASSVRPGKETQYF. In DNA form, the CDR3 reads TGTGCCAGCAGCGTACGCCCAGGAAAAGAGACCCAGTACTTC.

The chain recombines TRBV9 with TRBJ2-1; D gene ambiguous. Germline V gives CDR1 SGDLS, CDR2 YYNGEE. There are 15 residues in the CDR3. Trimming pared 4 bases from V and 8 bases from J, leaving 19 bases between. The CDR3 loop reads CASSPPGLNGHEQFF. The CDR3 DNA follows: TGTGCCAGCAGCCCTCCGGGCCTTAATGGACATGAGCAGTTCTTC.

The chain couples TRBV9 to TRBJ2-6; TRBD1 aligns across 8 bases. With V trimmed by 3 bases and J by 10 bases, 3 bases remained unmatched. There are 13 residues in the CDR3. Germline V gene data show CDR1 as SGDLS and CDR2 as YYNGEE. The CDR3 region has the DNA TGTGCCAGCAGCGCTGGACAGGGTAACGTCCTGACTTTC. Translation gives CASSAGQGNVLTF.

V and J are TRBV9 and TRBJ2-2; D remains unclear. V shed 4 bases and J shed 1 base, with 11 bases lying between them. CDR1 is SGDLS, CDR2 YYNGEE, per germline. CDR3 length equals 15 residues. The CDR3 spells CASSRQSGNTGELFF. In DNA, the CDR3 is TGTGCCAGCAGCCGGCAATCCGGGAACACCGGGGAGCTGTTTTTT. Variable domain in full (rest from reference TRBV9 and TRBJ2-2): DSGVTQTPKHLITATGQRVTLRCSPRSGDLSVYWYQQSLDQGLQFLIQYYNGEERAKGNILERFSAQQFPDLHSELNLSSLELGDSALYFCASSRQSGNTGELFFGEGSRLTVL.

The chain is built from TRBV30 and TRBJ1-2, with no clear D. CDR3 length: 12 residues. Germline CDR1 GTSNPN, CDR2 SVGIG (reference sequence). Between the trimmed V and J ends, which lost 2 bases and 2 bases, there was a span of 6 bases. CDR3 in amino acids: CAWSRANYGYTF. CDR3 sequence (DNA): TGTGCCTGGAGTAGGGCGAACTATGGCTACACCTTC.

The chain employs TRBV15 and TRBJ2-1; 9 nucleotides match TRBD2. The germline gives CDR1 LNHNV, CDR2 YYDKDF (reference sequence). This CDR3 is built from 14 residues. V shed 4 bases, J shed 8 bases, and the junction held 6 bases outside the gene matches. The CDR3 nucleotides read TGTGCCACCAGCATGGGCGGGGGGGCATATGAGCAGTTCTTC. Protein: CATSMGGGAYEQFF.

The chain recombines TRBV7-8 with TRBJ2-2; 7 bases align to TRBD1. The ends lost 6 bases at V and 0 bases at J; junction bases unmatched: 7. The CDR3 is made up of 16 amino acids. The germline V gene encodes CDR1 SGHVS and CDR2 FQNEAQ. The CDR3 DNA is TGTGCCAGCAGGCCGAGGCAGGGGGCGAACACCGGGGAGCTGTTTTTT. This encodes CASRPRQGANTGELFF.

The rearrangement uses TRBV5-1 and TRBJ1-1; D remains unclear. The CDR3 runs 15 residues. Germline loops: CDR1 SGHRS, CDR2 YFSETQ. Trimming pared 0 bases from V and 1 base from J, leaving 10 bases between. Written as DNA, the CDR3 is TGCGCCAGCAGCTTGGGTGGGGAAAGGAACACTGAAGCTTTCTTT. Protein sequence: CASSLGGERNTEAFF. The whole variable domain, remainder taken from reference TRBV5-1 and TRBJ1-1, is KAGVTQTPRYLIKTRGQQVTLSCSPISGHRSVSWYQQTPGQGLQFLFEYFSETQRNKGNFPGRFSGRQFSNSRSEMNVSTLELGDSALYLCASSLGGERNTEAFFGQGTRLTVV.

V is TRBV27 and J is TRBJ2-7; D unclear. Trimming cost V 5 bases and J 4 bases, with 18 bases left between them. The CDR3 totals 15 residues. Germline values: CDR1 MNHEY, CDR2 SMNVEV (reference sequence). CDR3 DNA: TGTGCCAGCAGTCAAGGACCGCACCCTGGATACGAGCAGTACGTC. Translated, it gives CASSQGPHPGYEQYV.